The clone carrying this TCR beta chain turned up a few times. The data belong to a study of blood T cell repertoires in COVID-19. Across the study: Samples representing acute and convalescent COVID-19 were sourced from the United States, Italy and Spain. T cells, B-cell-depleted T cells, or PBMCs supplied cDNA or gDNA.

Per the original methods: Reference gene primer amplification in the assay estimated nucleated cell counts. TCRdb's table, derived via immunoSEQ multiplex PCR, lists solely in-frame clones and lacks some. V and J calls and clone size are given by that table; D and trimming were obtained from the DNA. The data show 380,000 or so clones, 80% to 90% seen once. CDR1 MNHEY and CDR2 SVGEGT come from the germline V gene. The CDR3 has 15 residues. V was shortened by 0 bases and J by 5 bases, with 12 bases between the two germline ends. Input material: peripheral blood. The sequence derives from a man aged 35-49 years with acute or convalescent COVID-19. The chain is built from TRBV6-2 or TRBV6-3 and TRBJ2-3; TRBD2 might be the D (5 bases). CDR3 region: CASSYSNVEGDTQYF. The CDR3 DNA sequence: TGTGCCAGCAGTTACTCAAATGTTGAGGGAGATACGCAGTATTTT.